These T cell receptor beta chains were read from a single sample in a study of shared clonotypes between healthy human individuals. The protocol was immunoSEQ multiplex PCR, while the TCRdb copy is restricted to in-frame clones and leaves out a portion. The sample lists 2 million to 2.5 million clones, over 85% seen once, with 0.36% in the top ten. Sequencing input: naive CD4+ T cells from PBMCs. The source is a man aged 18 to 30 in good health. Some clones in this sample may be carry-over from other donors' samples. Both conserved end residues are trimmed from each CDR3.

>11|TRBV29-1|-
SVGGLAAYEQY
>13|TRBV9|TRBJ2-7
ASSVVVGGSYEQY
>11|TRBV10-2|TRBJ2-7
ASSRDRGYEQY
>11|TRBV2|TRBJ1-2
ASTGAAVYGYT
>12|TRBV29-1|TRBJ1-3
STTTGTSGNTIY
>15|TRBV2|TRBJ1-2
ASSVTLGTGQNYGYT
>12|TRBV5-6|TRBJ2-1
ASSFLRAYNEQF
>12|TRBV29-1|TRBJ1-1
SGAALGANTEAF
>17|TRBV5-5|TRBJ2-3
ASSLQSTSGRGVADTQY
>12|TRBV7-2|TRBJ2-5
ASSFPGAQETQY
>13|TRBV6-5|TRBJ2-7
ASSYSYPRVYEQY